Each of the 6 T cell receptor beta chains below was sequenced from the same sample in a study of OX40 agonist ivuxolimab in advanced cancers. TCRdb's copy holds only in-frame clones and misses some; the assay was immunoSEQ multiplex PCR. The sample holds about 90,000 clones, under 95% seen once. The sequencing here drew on CD4+ or CD8+ T cells sorted from blood, taken in a trial of the OX40 agonist ivuxolimab. Every receptor here comes from an adult with an advanced solid tumor such as melanoma, head and neck, liver or kidney cancer.

The gene calls are TRBV6-8 and TRBJ2-7; 7 positions match TRBD1. The germline V gene has CDR1 MNHGY and CDR2 SAAAGT. The V gene end was trimmed by 4 bases and the J gene end by 6 bases; junction bases not matched to a gene: 12. The length of the CDR3 is 15 residues. In nucleotides, the CDR3 is TGTGCCAGCAGTTTAACAGGGGTAGCAGGAAGCGAGCAGTACTTC. Its protein is CASSLTGVAGSEQYF.

This clone was recorded a few times. The chain links TRBV5-1 to TRBJ2-2; perhaps TRBD1 as D (5 bases). The V gene lost 0 bases and the J gene lost 5 bases, with 5 bases spanning the gap. The CDR3 has 13 amino acids. Looked up from germline, CDR1 is SGHRS and CDR2 is YFSETQ. Here the CDR3 reads CASSLGQTGELFF. CDR3 in DNA: TGCGCCAGCAGCTTGGGACAGACCGGGGAGCTGTTTTTT.

The chain couples TRBV2 to TRBJ1-1, with D uncertain. This CDR3 comprises 14 residues. Germline CDR1 is SNHLY and CDR2 is FYNNEI. Deletions cut 8 bases from V and 9 bases from J, with 22 bases between. The CDR3 DNA sequence: TGTGCCAGCGGGGTCCTCAGATCGGATAGCCAAGCTTTCTTT. This gives the protein CASGVLRSDSQAFF.

The chain carries TRBV6-1 and TRBJ2-6, with D hard to call. The CDR3 is 15 amino acids. Trimming stripped 7 bases from V and 0 bases from J, with 10 bases between. The germline V gene has CDR1 MNHNS and CDR2 SASEGT. The CDR3, as DNA: TGTGCCAGCATTTGGGCTTTCTCTGGGGCCAACGTCCTGACTTTC. Protein product: CASIWAFSGANVLTF.

This chain joins TRBV7-2 and TRBJ1-4; 9 bases fit TRBD1. Germline V gene lookup returns CDR1 SGHTA and CDR2 FQGNSA. The CDR3 is 14 amino acids. J lost 8 bases, V lost 5 bases, and 6 bases had no gene match. The CDR3 DNA reads TGTGCCAGCAGCACCGGGACAGGGTACGAAAAACTGTTTTTT. Its translation: CASSTGTGYEKLFF.

This chain connects TRBV15 to TRBJ2-5; 7 nucleotides align to TRBD1. The CDR3 contains 15 residues. CDR1 and CDR2 (germline): LNHNV, YYDKDF (reference sequence). Unmatched junction bases numbered 11, after V lost 1 base and J lost 9 bases. This CDR3 is CATSRARTGRVPQYF. The CDR3 DNA sequence: TGTGCCACCAGCAGAGCCCGGACAGGTCGGGTGCCCCAGTACTTC.